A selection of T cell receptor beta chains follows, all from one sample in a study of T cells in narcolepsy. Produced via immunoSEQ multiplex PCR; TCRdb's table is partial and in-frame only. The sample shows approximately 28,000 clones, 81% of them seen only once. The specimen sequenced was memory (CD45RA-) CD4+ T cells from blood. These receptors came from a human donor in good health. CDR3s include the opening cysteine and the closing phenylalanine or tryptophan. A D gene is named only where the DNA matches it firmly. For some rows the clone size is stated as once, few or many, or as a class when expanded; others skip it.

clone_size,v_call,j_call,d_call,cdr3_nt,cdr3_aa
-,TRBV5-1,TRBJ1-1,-,TGCGCCAGCAGCTTGGTGAACACTGAAGCTTTCTTT,CASSLVNTEAFF
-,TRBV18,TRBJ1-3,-,TGTGCCAGCTCACCAGCGGCGGATGGAAACACCATATATTTT,CASSPAADGNTIYF
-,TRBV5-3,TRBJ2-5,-,TGTGCCAGAAGCTTGGTGGTTAGTCCACAGGTCCAAGAGACCCAGTACTTC,CARSLVVSPQVQETQYF
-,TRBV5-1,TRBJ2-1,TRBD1,TGCGCCAGCAGACAAGCAGGGGGTGACTACAATGAGCGGTTCTTC,CASRQAGGDYNERFF
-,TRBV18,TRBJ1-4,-,TGTGCCAGCTCACGGTCAGGGCAGTTTAATGAAAAACTGTTTTTT,CASSRSGQFNEKLFF
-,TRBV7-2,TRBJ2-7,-,TGTGCCAGCAGCTCAGGCGGGTCATCCTACGAGCAGTACTTC,CASSSGGSSYEQYF
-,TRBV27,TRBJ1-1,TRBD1,TGTGCCAGCAAGGGACAGGGTGGGACTGAAGCTTTCTTT,CASKGQGGTEAFF
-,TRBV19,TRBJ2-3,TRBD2,TGTGCCAGTAGTATGCCGACTAGCGGGAGGACAGATACGCAGTATTTT,CASSMPTSGRTDTQYF
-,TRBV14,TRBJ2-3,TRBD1,TGTGCCAGCAGCCCGGACAGGGGCGGCCCAGATACGCAGTACTTT,CASSPDRGGPDTQYF
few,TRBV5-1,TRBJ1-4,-,TGCGCCAGCAGCTCGTTGGGGGGTGGTAATGAAAAACTGTTTTTT,CASSSLGGGNEKLFF
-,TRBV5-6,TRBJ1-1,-,TGTGCCAGCAGCTTTCGGATGAAACAGGGAGGTGCTGAAGCTTTCTTT,CASSFRMKQGGAEAFF
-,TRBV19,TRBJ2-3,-,TGTGCCAGTAGTACCAGACATCCCGCCTTCACAGATACGCAGTATTTT,CASSTRHPAFTDTQYF
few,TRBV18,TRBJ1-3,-,TGTGCCAGCTCCCTAGACTTACGCTCTGGAAACACCATATATTTT,CASSLDLRSGNTIYF
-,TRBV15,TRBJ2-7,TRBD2,TGTGCCACCAGCCTACAGCGGGGGGGCCGTTACGAGCAGTACTTC,CATSLQRGGRYEQYF
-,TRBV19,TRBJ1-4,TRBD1,TGTGCCAGTAGTGCGGGACAGGCTAATGAAAAACTGTTTTTT,CASSAGQANEKLFF
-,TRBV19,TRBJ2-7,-,TGTGCCAGTAGTATAGATCGTCAGAGGGAGCAGTACTTC,CASSIDRQREQYF
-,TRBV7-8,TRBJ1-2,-,TGTGCCAGCAGCTCAGGGAACTATGGCTACACCTTC,CASSSGNYGYTF
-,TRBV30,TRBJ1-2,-,TGTGCCTGGAGTACGGGGACGAGCTACACCTTC,CAWSTGTSYTF
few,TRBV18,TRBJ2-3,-,TGTGCCAGCTCACCGGATAGGGGGAGGGTCACAGATACGCAGTATTTT,CASSPDRGRVTDTQYF
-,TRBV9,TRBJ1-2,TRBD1,TGTGCCAGCAGCGTAGAGACAGGGGGGAACTATGGCTACACCTTC,CASSVETGGNYGYTF
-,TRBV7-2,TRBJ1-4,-,TGTGCCAGCAGCTTAGGGACCACTAATGAAAAACTGTTTTTT,CASSLGTTNEKLFF
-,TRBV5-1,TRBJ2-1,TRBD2,TGCGCCAGCAGCGGACTAGCCACCTCTTACAATGAGCAGTTCTTC,CASSGLATSYNEQFF
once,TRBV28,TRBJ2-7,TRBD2,TGTGCCAGCAGCGGAAGTAGCGGGAGGCCGGACGAGCAGTACTTC,CASSGSSGRPDEQYF
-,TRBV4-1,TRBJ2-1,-,TGCGCCAGCAGCCAAGGGCTTCTCTTCTCCTACAATGAGCAGTTCTTC,CASSQGLLFSYNEQFF
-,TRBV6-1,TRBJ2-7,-,TGTGCCAGCAGTGAATGGAGGCACGGGGAGCAGTACTTC,CASSEWRHGEQYF
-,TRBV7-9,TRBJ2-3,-,TGTGCCAGCAGGACTTCTAGCACAGATACGCAGTATTTT,CASRTSSTDTQYF
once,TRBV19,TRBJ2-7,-,TGTGCCAGTACCAGGGGGGCGTTCTACGAGCAGTACTTC,CASTRGAFYEQYF
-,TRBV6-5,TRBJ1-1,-,TGTGCCAGCAGTTCTACGGGGACTAAGAACACTGAAGCTTTCTTT,CASSSTGTKNTEAFF
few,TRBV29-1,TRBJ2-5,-,TGCGGGTCGGTGGAAGAGACCCAGTACTTC,CGSVEETQYF
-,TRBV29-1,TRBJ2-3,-,TGCAGCGTTGTTGGTAGCGGCGCTAGCACAGATACGCAGTATTTT,CSVVGSGASTDTQYF
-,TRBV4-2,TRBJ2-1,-,TGTGCCAGCAGCCAAGGAGCGGGTAGCTCCTACAATGAGCAGTTCTTC,CASSQGAGSSYNEQFF
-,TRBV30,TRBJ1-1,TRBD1,TGTGCCTGGAGTCCCCAGGGGGTGAACACTGAAGCTTTCTTT,CAWSPQGVNTEAFF
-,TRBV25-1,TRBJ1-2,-,TGTGCCAGCAGTCTCACTAACTATGGCTACACCTTC,CASSLTNYGYTF
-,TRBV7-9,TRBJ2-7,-,TGTGCCAGCGGCGCGTCCTCCTACGAGCAGTACTTC,CASGASSYEQYF
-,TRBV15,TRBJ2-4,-,TGTGCCACCAGCAGAGCCTGGGGGGGCAGGGGAAACATTCAGTACTTC,CATSRAWGGRGNIQYF
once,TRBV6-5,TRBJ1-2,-,TGTGCCAGCAGTGAGAGAACAGTGAACATTGGCTACACCTTC,CASSERTVNIGYTF
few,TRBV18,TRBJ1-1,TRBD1,TGTGCCAGCTCAGACGTCCGGACAGGGGGCGCGACTGAAGCTTTCTTT,CASSDVRTGGATEAFF
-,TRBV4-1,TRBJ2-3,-,TGCGCCAGCAGCCTTGATTCACACGTTAGCACAGATACGCAGTATTTT,CASSLDSHVSTDTQYF
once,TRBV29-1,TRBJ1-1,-,TGCAGCGTTGTCAAGGGGCCCAGTCTGAACACTGAAGCTTTCTTT,CSVVKGPSLNTEAFF
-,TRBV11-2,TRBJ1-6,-,TGTGCCAGCAGCTTAGCCATGGGGGAAAATTCACCCCTCCACTTT,CASSLAMGENSPLHF
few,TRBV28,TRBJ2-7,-,TGTGCCAGCAGTGGGGGAGCGGTAGGAAAGTACTTC,CASSGGAVGKYF
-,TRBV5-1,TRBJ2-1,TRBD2,TGCGCCAGCAGCTTGACTAGCGGGAGTAATGAGCAGTTCTTC,CASSLTSGSNEQFF
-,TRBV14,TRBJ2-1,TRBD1,TGTGCCAGCAGCCAACGAACAGGGGGCGGGAATGAGCAGTTCTTC,CASSQRTGGGNEQFF
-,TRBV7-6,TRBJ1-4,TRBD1,TGTGCCAGCAGCTCCTACCGGGACAGGAGGGAAAAACTGTTTTTT,CASSSYRDRREKLFF
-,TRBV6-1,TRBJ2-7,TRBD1,TGTGCCAGCAGTGCCAGGGGGTCTCTAAGCGAGCAGTACTTC,CASSARGSLSEQYF
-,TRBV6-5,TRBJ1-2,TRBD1,TGTGCCAGCAGCGCCTGGACAGGATATGGCTACACCTTC,CASSAWTGYGYTF
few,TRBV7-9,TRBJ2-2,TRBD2,TGTGCCAGCAGCTTAAATACAGCGGGGGATCCCGGGGAGCTGTTTTTT,CASSLNTAGDPGELFF
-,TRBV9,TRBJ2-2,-,TGTGCCAGCAGCGCAGACATCACCGGGGAGCTGTTTTTT,CASSADITGELFF
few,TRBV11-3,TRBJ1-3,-,TGTGCCAGCAGCCAACAGGGTCGAGGAGGCGAAAACACCATATATTTT,CASSQQGRGGENTIYF
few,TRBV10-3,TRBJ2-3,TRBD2,TGTGCCATCAGTGATGGGAGTAGCGGGGATACGCAGTATTTT,CAISDGSSGDTQYF
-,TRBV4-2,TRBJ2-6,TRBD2,TGTGCCAGCAGCCAAGAGGGGAGGGCTGGGGCCAACGTCCTGACTTTC,CASSQEGRAGANVLTF
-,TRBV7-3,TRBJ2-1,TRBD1,TGTGCCAGCAGCTTAACACCTACAGGGGGCTTCCTCAATGAGCAGTTCTTC,CASSLTPTGGFLNEQFF
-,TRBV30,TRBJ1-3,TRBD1,TGTGCCGGGGACAGGGGCTCTGGAAACACCATATATTTT,CAGDRGSGNTIYF